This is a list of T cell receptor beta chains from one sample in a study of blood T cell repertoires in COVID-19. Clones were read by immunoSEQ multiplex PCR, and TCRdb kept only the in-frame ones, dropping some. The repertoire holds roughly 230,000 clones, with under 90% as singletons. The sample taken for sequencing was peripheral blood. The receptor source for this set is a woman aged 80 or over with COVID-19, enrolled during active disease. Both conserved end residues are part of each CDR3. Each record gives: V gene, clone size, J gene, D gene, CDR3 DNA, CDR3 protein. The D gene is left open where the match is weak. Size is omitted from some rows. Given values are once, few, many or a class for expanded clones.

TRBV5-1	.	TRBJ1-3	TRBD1	TGCGCCAGCAGACGGGAGACAGGGGGCCTTGGAAACACCATATATTTT	CASRRETGGLGNTIYF
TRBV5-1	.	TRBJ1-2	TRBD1	TGCGCCAGCAGCCTACAGGGGGTTGGCGGCTACACCTTC	CASSLQGVGGYTF
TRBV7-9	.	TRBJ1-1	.	TGTGCCAGCAGCTTAGGTGCGCGTGAAGCTTTCTTT	CASSLGAREAFF
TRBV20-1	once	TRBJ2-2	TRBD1	TGCAGTGCTAGTAAAGGGACAGGGGTTACCGGGGAGCTGTTTTTT	CSASKGTGVTGELFF
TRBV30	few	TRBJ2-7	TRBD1	TGTGCCTGGGACAGGGGGCGAGCTGGCTACGAGCAGTACTTC	CAWDRGRAGYEQYF
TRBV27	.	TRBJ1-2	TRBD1	TGTGCCAGCAGGACAGGGGCACGGGGCTACACCTTC	CASRTGARGYTF
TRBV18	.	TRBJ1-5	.	TGTGCCAGCTCACCAGGGGCCAGCAATCAGCCCCAGCATTTT	CASSPGASNQPQHF
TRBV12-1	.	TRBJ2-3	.	TGTGCCAGCAGCCCTCAGCGGGGAACAGATACGCAGTATTTT	CASSPQRGTDTQYF
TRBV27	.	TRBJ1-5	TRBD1	TGTGCCAGCAGTTTAGACAGGGATCAGCCCCAGCATTTT	CASSLDRDQPQHF
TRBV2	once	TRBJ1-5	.	TGTGCCAGCAAGGCGGCGGGTTACTATCAGCCCCAGCATTTT	CASKAAGYYQPQHF
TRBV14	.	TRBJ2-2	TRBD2	TGTGCCAGCAGCCAAAATCTCGGTAGCGGGGGTTTATCCACCGGGGAGCTGTTTTTT	CASSQNLGSGGLSTGELFF
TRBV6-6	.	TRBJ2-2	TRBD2	TGTGCCAGCAGAATGCGGGGGACCGGGGAGCTGTTTTTT	CASRMRGTGELFF
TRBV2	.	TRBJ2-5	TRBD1	TGTGCCAGCAACCGGGACAGACAAGAGACCCAGTACTTC	CASNRDRQETQYF
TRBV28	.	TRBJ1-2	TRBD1	TGTGCCAGCAGTTTAGGTCAGGGGGAGAGGTATGGCTACACCTTC	CASSLGQGERYGYTF
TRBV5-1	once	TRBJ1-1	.	TGCGCCAGCAGCCCGGGGAGCGAAATGAACACTGAAGCTTTCTTT	CASSPGSEMNTEAFF
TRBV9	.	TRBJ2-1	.	TGTGCCAGCAGCGTAGGGCAGACCTACAATGAGCAGTTCTTC	CASSVGQTYNEQFF